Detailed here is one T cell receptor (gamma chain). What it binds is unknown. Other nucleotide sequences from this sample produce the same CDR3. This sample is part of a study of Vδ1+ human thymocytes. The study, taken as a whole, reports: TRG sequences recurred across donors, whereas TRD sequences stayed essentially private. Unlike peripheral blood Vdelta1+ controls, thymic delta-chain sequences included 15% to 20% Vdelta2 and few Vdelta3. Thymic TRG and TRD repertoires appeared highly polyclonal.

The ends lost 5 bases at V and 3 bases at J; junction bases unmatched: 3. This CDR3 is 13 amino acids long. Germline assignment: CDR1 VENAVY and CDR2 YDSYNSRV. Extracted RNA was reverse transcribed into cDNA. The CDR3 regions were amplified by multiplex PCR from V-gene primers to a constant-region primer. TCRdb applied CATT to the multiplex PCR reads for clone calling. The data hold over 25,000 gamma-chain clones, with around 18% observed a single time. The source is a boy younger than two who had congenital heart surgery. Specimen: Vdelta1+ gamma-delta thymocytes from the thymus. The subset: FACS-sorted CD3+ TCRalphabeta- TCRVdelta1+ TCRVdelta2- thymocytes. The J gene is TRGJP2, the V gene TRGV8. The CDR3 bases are TGTGCCACCTGGGTGGGTAGTGATTGGATCAAGACGTTT. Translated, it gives CATWVGSDWIKTF.